The rows below give T cell receptor beta chains drawn from one sample of a study of regulatory T cells in long-lasting Graves disease. TCRdb reanalysed the multiplex PCR reads using MiXCR and keeps one entry per CDR3 protein. The sample holds fewer than 550,000 distinct CDR3 sequences, about a sixth seen once. The same specimen was also included in a second study, on T cells in Graves' hyperthyroidism and ophthalmopathy.

The sequences come from peripheral blood mononuclear cells (PBMCs), collected at new diagnosis, from a patient treated with antithyroid drugs. The receptors shown here come from a woman between 18 and 30 years old with Graves disease. The conserved cysteine and the conserved F or W are not part of the CDR3 here. Expanded clones get a size class; other rows say once, few or many, or leave the size out.

V gene	clone size	J gene	CDR3 protein
TRBV11-1	.	TRBJ2-6	ASTRAGVTGANVLT
TRBV6-5	few	TRBJ1-1	ASSYGAGGNTEAF
TRBV20-1	few	TRBJ2-1	SALGLADNNEQF
TRBV9	.	TRBJ2-7	VSSVSQGGYEQY
TRBV15	.	TRBJ2-7	ATSRSDYEQY
TRBV15	.	TRBJ2-3	ATSSRGGTDTQY
TRBV7-9	many	TRBJ2-3	ASSPLAVTDTQY
TRBV7-2	many	TRBJ2-3	ASSFGLATTDTQY
TRBV4-3	few	TRBJ1-4	ASSQDEKLF
TRBV12-3/TRBV12-4	many	TRBJ2-1	ASSFKRASSYNEQF
TRBV30	many	TRBJ2-1	AWSTRNEQF
TRBV2	many	TRBJ2-2	ASRETQNTGELF
TRBV7-3	.	TRBJ2-1	ASSDGRPEQF
TRBV12-3/TRBV12-4	many	TRBJ1-1	ASSYPSGEAF
TRBV7-2	.	TRBJ2-7	ASSLVVQGSYEQY
TRBV12-3/TRBV12-4	few	TRBJ2-3	ASSLPLRLGSTDTQY
TRBV12-3/TRBV12-4	many	TRBJ2-1	ASSQGLAGGNEQF
TRBV11-1	many	TRBJ2-1	ASSLLTSSESRVGYEQF
TRBV7-9	few	TRBJ1-4	ASSHEETEKLF
TRBV5-1	few	TRBJ2-3	ASSLKAGNEAQY
TRBV20-1	many	TRBJ2-7	SANPGTGIYEQY
TRBV11-2	few	TRBJ1-2	AGSLEGTRIYGYT
TRBV9	few	TRBJ1-5	ASSVEGNNQPQH
TRBV7-2	few	TRBJ1-4	ASSLTGWSNEKLF
TRBV14	.	TRBJ2-3	ASSQDGGLATDTQY
TRBV20-1	many	TRBJ1-6	SATGGNSPLH
TRBV5-6	.	TRBJ2-7	ASSSTSGREQY
TRBV25-1	few	TRBJ1-6	ASKTTGKDSPLH
TRBV19	.	TRBJ2-2	ASSTTLLTIGELF
TRBV10-1	few	TRBJ2-7	ASSRGLGPYEQY
TRBV7-9	many	TRBJ2-1	ASSLERAGGWGNEQF
TRBV28	many	TRBJ2-7	ASSKGLEYEQY
TRBV3-1	.	TRBJ2-7	ASSHPGTAYEQY
TRBV30	many	TRBJ1-2	AWSVLGTYGYT
TRBV28	.	TRBJ1-1	ASKISNTEAF
TRBV28	many	TRBJ2-7	ASKQGSGSYEQY
TRBV24-1	.	TRBJ2-3	ATSDRLMADTQY
TRBV4-1	many	TRBJ2-1	ASSQGGGLSSYNEQF
TRBV27	.	TRBJ2-2	ASSFSWSNTGELF
TRBV29-1	.	TRBJ1-1	SVRQGINTEAF
TRBV20-1	many	TRBJ2-1	SASKGFQRNEQF
TRBV7-2	many	TRBJ1-1	ASSWARPGTEAF
TRBV20-1	.	TRBJ1-2	SARQTNNYGYT
TRBV5-6	.	TRBJ1-3	ASSWTGGGNTIY
TRBV14	.	TRBJ2-5	ASSQGPNQETQY
TRBV28	many	TRBJ2-6	ASSPHQGSGANVLT
TRBV7-2	many	TRBJ2-3	ASSWDHTDTQY
TRBV28	many	TRBJ2-7	ASTDRGLGEQY
TRBV19	.	TRBJ2-1	ASSTRGSNEQF
TRBV12-3/TRBV12-4	.	TRBJ1-2	ASSLTGAYGYT
TRBV5-4	.	TRBJ2-1	ASSWPGTARLKEQF
TRBV4-3	.	TRBJ2-7	ASSQGPAGDPEQY
TRBV19	few	TRBJ2-5	ASSPPSGEGQETQY
TRBV30	many	TRBJ2-7	AWSPLSTYEQY
TRBV7-6	few	TRBJ2-7	ASSLRPASGDEQY
TRBV4-3	few	TRBJ2-2	ASSRGGAGGTGELF
TRBV18	few	TRBJ2-5	ASSPQGQKETQY
TRBV19	few	TRBJ2-5	ASKGGSGLVGTQY
TRBV7-9	few	TRBJ2-1	ASSFESTGTGGKNEQF
TRBV7-9	few	TRBJ2-7	ASTTPGPIYEQY